These 26 T cell receptor beta chains were all obtained from the same sample, sequenced in a study of glioma-infiltrating T cells. TCR alpha and beta CDR3 regions were amplified from RNA using iRepertoire nested multiplex PCR. MiXCR, applied by TCRdb to the multiplex PCR reads, yields one record per CDR3 protein. The profile shows approximately 120,000 distinct CDR3 sequences, 23% of them singletons. Sequencing was done on a sample of glioma tissue, nonneoplastic brain tissue, or PBMCs (not recorded which). These TCRs come from a human donor with low-grade glioma or glioblastoma, undergoing nonglioma brain surgery, or in good health (not recorded which).

About this clonotype: Just one base apart from a much larger clone, this may be a read error. The chain carries TRBV2 and TRBJ2-3, with 9 positions matching TRBD2. From germline, CDR1 is SNHLY and CDR2 FYNNEI. The CDR3 sequence is 19 residues long. J was trimmed by 0 bases and V by 3 bases; bases with no gene match: 13. In DNA, the CDR3 is TGTGCCAGCAGTGACCCTATTCAGGCTAGCGGGGCAAGCACAGATACGCAGTATTTT. As protein: CASSDPIQASGASTDTQYF.

The table lists this clonotype with many counts. V is TRBV6-1 and J is TRBJ2-3; 7 bases fit TRBD1. The V gene's germline CDR1 is MNHNS and CDR2 SASEGT. The CDR3 is 15 amino acids. J was trimmed by 2 bases and V by 4 bases; bases with no gene match: 6. CDR3 coding DNA: TGTGCCAGCAGTGGAACACAGGGGAACACAGATACGCAGTATTTT. Translating gives CASSGTQGNTDTQYF.

This clonotype was seen more than once but under ten times. V is TRBV29-1 and J is TRBJ2-7; 9 nucleotides agree with TRBD1. CDR3 length: 14 amino acids. From germline, CDR1 is SQVTM and CDR2 ANQGSEA. Trimming removed 4 bases from V and 4 bases from J; junction bases left unmatched: 8. CDR3 region: CSVGPQQGAYEQYF. The DNA for the CDR3 is TGCAGCGTTGGACCACAACAGGGGGCATACGAGCAGTACTTC.

On this clonotype itself: This may be a read error: a much more frequent sequence differs by one nucleotide. The V and J genes are TRBV5-1 and TRBJ2-1, with D possibly being TRBD2 (5 bases). The CDR3 length is 14 residues. CDR1 is SGHRS and CDR2 is YFSETQ in the germline V gene. Here the CDR3 reads CASRLEVQGNEQFF. The CDR3 bases are TGCGCCAGCAGATTGGAGGTCCAAGGGAATGAGCAGTTCTTC. Supplemented by reference TRBV5-1 and TRBJ2-1, the full variable domain reads KAGVTQTPRYLIKTRGQQVTLSCSPISGHRSVSWYQQTPGQGLQFLFEYFSETQRNKGNFPGRFSGRQFSNSRSEMNVSTLELGDSALYLCASRLEVQGNEQFFGPGTRLTVL.

The gene calls are TRBV19 and TRBJ2-1; D might be TRBD1 or TRBD2, each matching 6 bases. Trimming stripped 5 bases from V and 7 bases from J, with 18 bases between. The length of the CDR3 is 15 residues. The germline V gene encodes CDR1 LNHDA and CDR2 SQIVND (reference sequence). The CDR3 reads CASSRGLLRENEQFF. The CDR3 nucleotides read TGTGCCAGTAGTCGGGGGCTACTTAGAGAGAATGAGCAGTTCTTC.

Worth noting for this clonotype: This may come from a read error, since a much larger clone is one base off. Written as DNA, the CDR3 is TGCGCCAGCAGCCAAGGGCAGGGAGGAGGCTACAACTTC. This codes for CASSQGQGGGYNF. The chain joins TRBV4-1 to TRBJ1-2; weak D call: TRBD1 (5 bases). Germline V gene data show CDR1 as MGHRA and CDR2 as YSYEKL. The CDR3 spans 13 residues.

Ten or more counts support this clonotype. The chain recombines TRBV4-3 with TRBJ2-6; no clear D. Germline V CDR1 and CDR2: LGHNA, YSLEER. Trimming cost V 0 bases and J 0 bases, with 12 bases left between them. The CDR3 totals 18 residues. CDR3 sequence reads: CASSQDLVGFSGANVLTF. For the CDR3, the DNA is TGCGCCAGCAGCCAAGATCTGGTGGGATTCTCTGGGGCCAACGTCCTGACTTTC.

This clonotype has ten or more counts. This rearrangement joins TRBV20-1 to TRBJ2-5, with D uncertain. CDR3 size: 12 residues. V dropped 3 bases and J dropped 0 bases, with 5 bases sitting between them. Germline V gene lookup returns CDR1 DFQATT and CDR2 SNEGSKA (reference sequence). The CDR3 is CSARTHQETQYF. The CDR3 coding sequence is TGCAGTGCTAGGACCCACCAAGAGACCCAGTACTTC.

The count of this clonotype is one. The CDR3 carries no conserved terminal phenylalanine or tryptophan, so it likely arises from a read error. V usage is TRBV29-1 and J usage is TRBJ1-3; D call uncertain. Looked up from germline, CDR1 is SQVTM and CDR2 is ANQGSEA. This CDR3 spans 12 amino acids. V lost 4 bases and J lost 3, with 7 bases in between. In DNA, the CDR3 is TGCAGCGTTGTGGAGATTGGAAACACCATATATATT. Its protein product is CSVVEIGNTIYI.

This clonotype was seen ten or more times. V is TRBV27 and J is TRBJ2-3; no clear D. Looked up from germline, CDR1 is MNHEY and CDR2 is SMNVEV (reference sequence). The CDR3 length is 16 residues. Trimming took off 4 bases at V and 0 bases at J, with 14 bases between the two ends. CDR3 residues: CASSSPSSTSTDTQYF. CDR3 DNA: TGTGCCAGCAGTTCTCCTAGTTCCACTAGCACAGATACGCAGTATTTT.

This clonotype was recorded many times. This chain links TRBV25-1 with TRBJ2-1; TRBD2 might be the D (5 bases). CDR1 and CDR2 (germline): MGHDK, SYGVNS. Trimming took 4 bases from V and 0 from J, leaving 13 bases between them. The CDR3 spans 16 residues. The CDR3 DNA reads TGTGCCAGCAGTGGGTTTTCGACTAACTCCTACAATGAGCAGTTCTTC. The encoded protein is CASSGFSTNSYNEQFF.

This clonotype was picked up many times. The rearrangement links TRBV20-1 to TRBJ2-7; D tentatively fits TRBD1 or TRBD2 (6 bases each). Germline V gene data show CDR1 as DFQATT and CDR2 as SNEGSKA (reference sequence). The CDR3 consists of 13 residues. Trimming left V 3 bases short and J 5 bases short, with 14 bases between. CDR3 coding DNA: TGCAGTGCTAGCGGAGGGGGGCCAGACGAGCAGTACTTC. Amino acid sequence: CSASGGGPDEQYF.

This clonotype was seen many times. The chain has TRBV27 and TRBJ2-1, with D maybe TRBD2 (6 bases). This CDR3 has 13 amino acids. The ends were cut back, 3 bases at V and 4 bases at J, with 7 bases in the middle. Looked up from germline, CDR1 is MNHEY and CDR2 is SMNVEV (reference sequence). CDR3: CASSFGGYNEQFF. CDR3 sequence (DNA): TGTGCCAGCAGTTTCGGGGGATACAATGAGCAGTTCTTC.

This clonotype was detected ten times or more. The J gene is TRBJ2-5, the V gene TRBV20-1; D possibly corresponds to TRBD1 (5 bases). CDR3 length: 15 amino acids. The V and J ends lost 1 base and 5 bases respectively, with 17 bases between them. Germline V gene data show CDR1 as DFQATT and CDR2 as SNEGSKA (reference sequence). CDR3 residues: CSARGRWGRNETQYF. The CDR3 coding sequence is TGCAGTGCTAGAGGGCGGTGGGGCAGGAACGAGACCCAGTACTTC.

There are many counts of this clonotype. The chain combines TRBV5-4 with TRBJ2-3; 10 nucleotides align to TRBD1. From germline, CDR1 is SGHNT and CDR2 YYREEE (reference sequence). Losses at the gene ends were 4 bases for V and 5 bases for J; bases not matched to a gene: 7. This CDR3 comprises 15 residues. The DNA of the CDR3 is TGTGCCAGCAGCGCGACGGGACAGGGGCGAGATACGCAGTATTTT. It codes for CASSATGQGRDTQYF. Full variable domain (remainder filled in from reference TRBV5-4 and TRBJ2-3): ETGVTQSPTHLIKTRGQQVTLRCSSQSGHNTVSWYQQALGQGPQFIFQYYREEENGRGNFPPRFSGLQFPNYSSELNVNALELDDSALYLCASSATGQGRDTQYFGPGTRLTVL.

This clonotype was seen at least ten times. The chain couples TRBV20-1 to TRBJ2-7; possible D gene TRBD2, 5 bases. The CDR3 consists of 11 residues. The ends were cut back, 6 bases at V and 6 bases at J, with 12 bases in the middle. The germline CDR1 and CDR2 sequences are DFQATT and SNEGSKA (reference sequence). The DNA of the CDR3 is TGCAGTGCGCCTGACTATCCCGAGCAGTACTTC. Its protein product is CSAPDYPEQYF.

This clonotype was seen ten or more times. J is TRBJ2-1 and V is TRBV7-9; a weak D match, TRBD2 (6 bases). The CDR3 is 15 amino acids. V lost 0 bases and J 6 bases, leaving 12 bases between the germline ends. CDR1 and CDR2 (germline): SEHNR, FQNEAQ (reference sequence). This CDR3 reads CASSLAAGPFNEQFF. In nucleotides, the CDR3 is TGTGCCAGCAGCTTAGCAGCGGGCCCCTTCAATGAGCAGTTCTTC.

Many counts were recorded for this clonotype. J is TRBJ2-7 and V is TRBV6-1, with 8 bases aligning to TRBD1. CDR3 length: 14 residues. CDR1 is MNHNS and CDR2 is SASEGT in the germline V gene. V was pared by 6 bases and J by 2 bases, with 6 bases of the junction left unmatched. The CDR3 sequence is CASRRTGTTYEQYF. CDR3 DNA: TGTGCCAGCAGAAGGACAGGGACGACCTACGAGCAGTACTTC.

This clonotype has ten or more counts. The chain is built from TRBV7-2 and TRBJ2-5; 8 nucleotides match TRBD1. Germline V lookup: CDR1 SGHTA, CDR2 FQGNSA. This CDR3 is 15 amino acids long. After removal of 2 bases from V and 4 bases from J, the junction contained 6 bases not matched to a gene. The CDR3 loop is CASSLMRDRGETQYF. The CDR3 region has the DNA TGTGCCAGCAGCTTAATGCGTGACAGGGGAGAGACCCAGTACTTC.

This clonotype showed up many times. This chain joins TRBV6-1 and TRBJ2-3; weak D call: TRBD1 (6 bases). CDR1 is MNHNS, CDR2 SASEGT, per germline. Trimming shortened V by 7 bases and J by 4 bases, and 9 bases separated the two germline ends. This CDR3 is built from 12 residues. The CDR3 reads CASNPGADTQYF. Written as DNA, the CDR3 is TGTGCCAGCAACCCAGGGGCAGATACGCAGTATTTT.

The chain joins TRBV2 to TRBJ2-3; maybe TRBD1 (5 bases). Deletions cut 6 bases from V and 4 bases from J, with 11 bases between. Germline values: CDR1 SNHLY, CDR2 FYNNEI. The CDR3 spans 13 residues. CDR3 DNA sequence: TGTGCCAGCAGGATAACAGGACCAGATACGCAGTATTTT. Its translation is CASRITGPDTQYF.

This clonotype was counted between two and nine times. A much larger clone lies a single base off, so this may be a read error. J is TRBJ2-5 and V is TRBV20-1, with D hard to call. Per germline, CDR1 DFQATT and CDR2 SNEGSKA (reference sequence). There are 14 residues in the CDR3. The CDR3: CSARDVRSQETKYF. CDR3 nucleotides: TGCAGTGCTAGAGATGTAAGGTCCCAAGAGACCAAGTACTTC.

A few counts support this clonotype. The genes are TRBV28 and TRBJ1-2; D is unclear. Germline CDR1 is MDHEN and CDR2 is SYDVKM. V lost 3 bases, J lost 9 bases, and 17 bases lay in between. This CDR3 has 14 amino acids. CDR3 coding DNA: TGTGCCAGCAGTTTTCGGGGTGTCCGCTTGAGCTACACCTTC. Amino acid sequence: CASSFRGVRLSYTF.

The rearrangement uses TRBV11-1 and TRBJ2-7, with TRBD1 matching over 10 bases. The CDR3 is made up of 16 amino acids. J was trimmed by 0 bases and V by 5 bases; bases with no gene match: 7. The germline V gene has CDR1 SGHAT and CDR2 FQDESV (reference sequence). CDR3 amino acids: CASSRARTGGSYEQYF. DNA for the CDR3: TGTGCCAGCAGCCGCGCCAGGACAGGGGGCTCCTACGAGCAGTACTTC. The variable domain in full, with the rest retrieved from reference TRBV11-1 and TRBJ2-7, is EAEVAQSPRYKITEKSQAVAFWCDPISGHATLYWYRQILGQGPELLVQFQDESVVDDSQLPKDRFSAERLKGVDSTLKIQPAELGDSAMYLCASSRARTGGSYEQYFGPGTRLTVT.

About this clonotype itself: At one boundary the junction diverges from the germline segment, which might be a read error. The rearrangement joins TRBV7-2 to TRBJ2-7; D not certain. The CDR3 length is 13 residues. Germline V gives CDR1 SGHTA, CDR2 FQGNSA. The DNA of the CDR3 is TGTGCCCGCCCCCGCCCGGGCCGCTCCGCGCCGTCCTTC. Translation: CARPRPGRSAPSF.

A word on this clonotype: This may be a read error: a much more frequent sequence differs by one nucleotide. The chain uses TRBV4-1 and TRBJ2-2, with D tentatively TRBD1 (5 bases). Trimming left V 1 base short and J 9 bases short, with 12 bases between. This CDR3 spans 14 amino acids. Germline lookup yields CDR1 MGHRA and CDR2 YSYEKL. CDR3 nucleotides: TGCGCCAGCAGCCAAGCGGCCAGGGCCTGGGAGCTGTTTTTT. This gives the protein CASSQAARAWELFF.